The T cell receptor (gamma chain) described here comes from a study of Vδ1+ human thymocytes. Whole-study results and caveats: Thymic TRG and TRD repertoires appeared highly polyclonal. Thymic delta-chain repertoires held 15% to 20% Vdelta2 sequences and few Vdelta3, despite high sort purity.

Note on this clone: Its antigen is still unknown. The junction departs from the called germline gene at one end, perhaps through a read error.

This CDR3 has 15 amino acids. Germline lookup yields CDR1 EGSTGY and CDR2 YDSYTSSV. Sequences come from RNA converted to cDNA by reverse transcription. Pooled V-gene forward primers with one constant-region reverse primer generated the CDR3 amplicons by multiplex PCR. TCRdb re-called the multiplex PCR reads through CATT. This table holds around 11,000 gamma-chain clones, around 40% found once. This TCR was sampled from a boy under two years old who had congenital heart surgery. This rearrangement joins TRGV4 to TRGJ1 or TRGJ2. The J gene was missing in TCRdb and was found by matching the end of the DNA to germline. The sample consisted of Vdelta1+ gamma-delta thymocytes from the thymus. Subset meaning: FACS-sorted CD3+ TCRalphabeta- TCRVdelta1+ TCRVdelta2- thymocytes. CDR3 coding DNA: TGCGCCACCTGGGATGTCCCAGAGCGGTATTATAAGAAACTCTTT. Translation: CATWDVPERYYKKLF.